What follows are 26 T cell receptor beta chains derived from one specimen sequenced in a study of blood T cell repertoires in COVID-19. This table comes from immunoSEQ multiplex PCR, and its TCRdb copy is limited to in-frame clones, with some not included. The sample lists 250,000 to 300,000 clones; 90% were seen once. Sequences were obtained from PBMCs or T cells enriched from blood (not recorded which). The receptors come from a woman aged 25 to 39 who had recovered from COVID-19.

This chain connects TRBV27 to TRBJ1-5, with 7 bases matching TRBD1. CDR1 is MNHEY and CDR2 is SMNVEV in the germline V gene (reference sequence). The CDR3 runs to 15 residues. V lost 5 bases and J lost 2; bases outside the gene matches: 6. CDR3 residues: CASSPGQAGNQPQHF. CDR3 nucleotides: TGTGCCAGCAGTCCCGGACAGGCAGGCAATCAGCCCCAGCATTTT.

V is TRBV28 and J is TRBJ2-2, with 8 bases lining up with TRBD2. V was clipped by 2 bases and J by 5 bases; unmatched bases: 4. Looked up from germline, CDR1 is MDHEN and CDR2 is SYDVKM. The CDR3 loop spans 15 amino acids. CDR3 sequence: CASSLSGGRTGELFF. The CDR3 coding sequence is TGTGCCAGCAGTTTAAGCGGGGGACGAACCGGGGAGCTGTTTTTT.

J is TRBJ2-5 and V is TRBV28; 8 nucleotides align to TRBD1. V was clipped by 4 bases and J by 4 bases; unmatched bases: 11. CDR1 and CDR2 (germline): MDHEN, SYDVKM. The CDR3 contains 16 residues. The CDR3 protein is CASSSYRDRISETQYF. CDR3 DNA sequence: TGTGCCAGCAGTTCTTACCGGGACAGGATCTCAGAGACCCAGTACTTC.

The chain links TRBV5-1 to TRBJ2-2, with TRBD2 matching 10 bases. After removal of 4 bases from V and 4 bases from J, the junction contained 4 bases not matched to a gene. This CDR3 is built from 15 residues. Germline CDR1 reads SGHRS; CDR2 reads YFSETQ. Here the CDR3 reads CASSEGTSVTGELFF. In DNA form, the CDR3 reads TGCGCCAGCAGCGAGGGGACTAGCGTCACCGGGGAGCTGTTTTTT.

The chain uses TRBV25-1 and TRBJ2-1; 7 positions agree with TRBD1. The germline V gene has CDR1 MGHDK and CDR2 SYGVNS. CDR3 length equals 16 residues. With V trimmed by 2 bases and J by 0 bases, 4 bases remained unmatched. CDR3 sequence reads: CASSELRDSSYNEQFF. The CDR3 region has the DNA TGTGCCAGCAGTGAACTCCGGGACAGCTCCTACAATGAGCAGTTCTTC.

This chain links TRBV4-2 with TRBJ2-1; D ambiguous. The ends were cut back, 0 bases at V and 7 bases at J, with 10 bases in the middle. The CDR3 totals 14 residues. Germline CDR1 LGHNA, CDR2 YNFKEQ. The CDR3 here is CASSQESLGNEQFF. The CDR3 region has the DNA TGTGCCAGCAGCCAAGAGAGCCTCGGGAATGAGCAGTTCTTC.

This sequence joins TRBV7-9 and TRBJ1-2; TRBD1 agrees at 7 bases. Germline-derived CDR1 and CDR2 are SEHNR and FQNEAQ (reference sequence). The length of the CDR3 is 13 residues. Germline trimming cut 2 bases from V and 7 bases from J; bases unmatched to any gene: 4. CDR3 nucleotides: TGTGCCAGCAGCTTATCAACAGGGGTTGGCTACACCTTC. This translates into CASSLSTGVGYTF.

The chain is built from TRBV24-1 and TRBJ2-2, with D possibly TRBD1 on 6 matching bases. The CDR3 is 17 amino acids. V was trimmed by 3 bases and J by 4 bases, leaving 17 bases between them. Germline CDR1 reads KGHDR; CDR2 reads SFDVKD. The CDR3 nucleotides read TGTGCCACCAGTGATCCGGGGACACACATCCTCACCGGGGAGCTGTTTTTT. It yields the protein CATSDPGTHILTGELFF.

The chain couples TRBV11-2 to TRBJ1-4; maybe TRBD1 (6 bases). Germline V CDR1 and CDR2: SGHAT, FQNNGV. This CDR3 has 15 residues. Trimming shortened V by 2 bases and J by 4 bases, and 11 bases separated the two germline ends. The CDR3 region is CASSLSLGGNEKLFF. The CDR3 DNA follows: TGTGCCAGCAGCTTAAGCTTAGGGGGTAATGAAAAACTGTTTTTT.

The CDR3, as DNA: TGTGCCAGCAGTTACAGGGCAGGGGCCAAAAACATTCAGTACTTC. As protein: CASSYRAGAKNIQYF. The chain employs TRBV6-5 and TRBJ2-4; D might be TRBD1 (5 bases). The CDR3 extends over 15 amino acids. Germline V gene lookup returns CDR1 MNHEY and CDR2 SVGAGI. Trimming took 2 bases from V and 1 from J, leaving 9 bases between them.

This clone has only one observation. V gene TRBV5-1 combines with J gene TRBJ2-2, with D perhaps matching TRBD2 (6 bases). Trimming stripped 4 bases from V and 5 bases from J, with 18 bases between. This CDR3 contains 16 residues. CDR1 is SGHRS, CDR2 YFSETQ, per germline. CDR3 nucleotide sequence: TGCGCCAGCAGCCCTATGGAGGGCCGAGGGACCGGGGAGCTGTTTTTT. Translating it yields CASSPMEGRGTGELFF.

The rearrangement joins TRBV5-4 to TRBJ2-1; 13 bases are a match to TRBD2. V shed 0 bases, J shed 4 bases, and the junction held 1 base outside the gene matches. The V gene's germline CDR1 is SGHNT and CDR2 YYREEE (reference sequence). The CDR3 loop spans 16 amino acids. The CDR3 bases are TGTGCCAGCAGCTTGGGACTAGCGGGAGGTTACAATGAGCAGTTCTTC. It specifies CASSLGLAGGYNEQFF.

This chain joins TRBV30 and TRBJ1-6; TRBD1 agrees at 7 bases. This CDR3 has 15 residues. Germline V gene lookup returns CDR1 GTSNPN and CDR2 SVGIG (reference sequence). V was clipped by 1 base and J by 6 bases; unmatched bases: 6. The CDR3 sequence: CAWSGRQGGNSPLHF. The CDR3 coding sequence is TGTGCCTGGAGTGGGAGACAGGGCGGTAATTCACCCCTCCACTTT.

The CDR3, as DNA: TGTGCCAGTAGTATAGTTAGCGGTTACAATGAGCAGTTCTTC. Its translation: CASSIVSGYNEQFF. This rearrangement joins TRBV19 to TRBJ2-1; maybe TRBD2 (6 bases). The germline V gene encodes CDR1 LNHDA and CDR2 SQIVND (reference sequence). The CDR3 is 14 amino acids. V gave up 1 base and J gave up 4 bases, with 8 bases separating them.

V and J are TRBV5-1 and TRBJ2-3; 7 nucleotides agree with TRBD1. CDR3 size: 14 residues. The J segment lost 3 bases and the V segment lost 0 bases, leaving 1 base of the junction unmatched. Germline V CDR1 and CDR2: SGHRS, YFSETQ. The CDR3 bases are TGCGCCAGCAGCTTGGGGGACAGAACAGATACGCAGTATTTT. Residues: CASSLGDRTDTQYF.

CDR3 nucleotides: TGTGCCAGCAGTCCAGGACAGGGGGGCTATAGCAATCAGCCCCAGCATTTT. Encoded protein: CASSPGQGGYSNQPQHF. This sequence joins TRBV27 and TRBJ1-5, with TRBD1 matching 10 bases. Germline V lookup: CDR1 MNHEY, CDR2 SMNVEV (reference sequence). The V gene end was trimmed by 5 bases and the J gene end by 0 bases; junction bases not matched to a gene: 7. The length of the CDR3 is 17 residues.

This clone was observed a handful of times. The CDR3 DNA reads TGTGCCTGGAGTAGGGACTTGAATGAGCAGTTCTTC. Encoded protein: CAWSRDLNEQFF. This chain connects TRBV30 to TRBJ2-1, with D maybe TRBD2 (6 bases). CDR3 size: 12 residues. V lost 2 bases and J 7 bases, leaving 9 bases between the germline ends. Germline CDR1 reads GTSNPN; CDR2 reads SVGIG (reference sequence).

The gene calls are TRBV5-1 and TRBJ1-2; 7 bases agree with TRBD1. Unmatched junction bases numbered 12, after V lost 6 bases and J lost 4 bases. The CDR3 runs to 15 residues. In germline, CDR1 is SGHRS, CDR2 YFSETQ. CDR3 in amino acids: CASTITSGQFYGYTF. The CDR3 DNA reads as TGCGCCAGCACCATTACCTCGGGACAGTTCTATGGCTACACCTTC.

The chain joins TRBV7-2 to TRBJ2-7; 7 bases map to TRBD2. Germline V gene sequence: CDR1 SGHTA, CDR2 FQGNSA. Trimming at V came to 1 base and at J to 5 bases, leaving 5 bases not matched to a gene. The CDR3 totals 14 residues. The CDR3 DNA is TGTGCCAGCAGCTTAGAAGCGGGGCTTAACGAGCAGTACTTC. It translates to CASSLEAGLNEQYF.

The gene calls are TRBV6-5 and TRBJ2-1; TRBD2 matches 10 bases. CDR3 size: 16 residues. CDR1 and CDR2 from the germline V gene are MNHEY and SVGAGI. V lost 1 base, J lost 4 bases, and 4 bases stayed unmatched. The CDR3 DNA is TGTGCCAGCAGTTACTGGCCAGCGGGAGGGTACAATGAGCAGTTCTTC. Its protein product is CASSYWPAGGYNEQFF.

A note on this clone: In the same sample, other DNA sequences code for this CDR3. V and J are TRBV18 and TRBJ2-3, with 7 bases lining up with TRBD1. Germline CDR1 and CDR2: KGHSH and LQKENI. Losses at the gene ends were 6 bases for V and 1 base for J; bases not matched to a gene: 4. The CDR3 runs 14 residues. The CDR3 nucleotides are TGTGCCAGCTCCCCAGGACAGGGCACAGATACGCAGTATTTT. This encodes CASSPGQGTDTQYF.

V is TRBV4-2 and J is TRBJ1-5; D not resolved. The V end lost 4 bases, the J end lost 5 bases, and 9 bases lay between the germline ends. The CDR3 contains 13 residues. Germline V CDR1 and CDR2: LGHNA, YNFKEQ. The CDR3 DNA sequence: TGTGCCAGCAGCCGCGAGCTTGATCAGCCCCAGCATTTT. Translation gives CASSRELDQPQHF.

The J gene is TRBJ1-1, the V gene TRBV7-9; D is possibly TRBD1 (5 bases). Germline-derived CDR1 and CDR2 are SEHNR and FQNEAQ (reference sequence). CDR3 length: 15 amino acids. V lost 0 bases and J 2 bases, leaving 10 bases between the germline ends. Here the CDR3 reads CASSLALGPNTEAFF. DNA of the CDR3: TGTGCCAGCAGCTTAGCCCTGGGGCCCAACACTGAAGCTTTCTTT.

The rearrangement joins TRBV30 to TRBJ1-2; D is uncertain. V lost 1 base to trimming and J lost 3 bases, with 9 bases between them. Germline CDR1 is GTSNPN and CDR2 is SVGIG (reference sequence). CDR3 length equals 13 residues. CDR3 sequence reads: CAWSEGAHYGYTF. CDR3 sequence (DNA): TGTGCCTGGAGTGAGGGAGCTCACTATGGCTACACCTTC. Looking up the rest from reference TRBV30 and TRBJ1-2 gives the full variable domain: SQTIHQWPATLVQPVGSPLSLECTVEGTSNPNLYWYRQAAGRGLQLLFYSVGIGQISSEVPQNLSASRPQDRQFILSSKKLLLSDSGFYLCAWSEGAHYGYTFGSGTRLTVV.

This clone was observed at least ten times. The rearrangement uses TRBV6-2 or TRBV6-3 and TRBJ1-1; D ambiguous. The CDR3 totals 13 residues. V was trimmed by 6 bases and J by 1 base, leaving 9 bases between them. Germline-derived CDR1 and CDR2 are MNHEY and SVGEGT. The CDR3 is CASSRAENTEAFF. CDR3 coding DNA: TGTGCCAGCAGCCGGGCCGAGAACACTGAAGCTTTCTTT.

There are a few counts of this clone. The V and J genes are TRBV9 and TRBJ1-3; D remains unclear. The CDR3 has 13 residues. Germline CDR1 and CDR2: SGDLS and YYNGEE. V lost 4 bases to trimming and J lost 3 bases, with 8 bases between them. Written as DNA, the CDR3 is TGTGCCAGCAGCTTAGGAGTTGGAAACACCATATATTTT. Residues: CASSLGVGNTIYF.